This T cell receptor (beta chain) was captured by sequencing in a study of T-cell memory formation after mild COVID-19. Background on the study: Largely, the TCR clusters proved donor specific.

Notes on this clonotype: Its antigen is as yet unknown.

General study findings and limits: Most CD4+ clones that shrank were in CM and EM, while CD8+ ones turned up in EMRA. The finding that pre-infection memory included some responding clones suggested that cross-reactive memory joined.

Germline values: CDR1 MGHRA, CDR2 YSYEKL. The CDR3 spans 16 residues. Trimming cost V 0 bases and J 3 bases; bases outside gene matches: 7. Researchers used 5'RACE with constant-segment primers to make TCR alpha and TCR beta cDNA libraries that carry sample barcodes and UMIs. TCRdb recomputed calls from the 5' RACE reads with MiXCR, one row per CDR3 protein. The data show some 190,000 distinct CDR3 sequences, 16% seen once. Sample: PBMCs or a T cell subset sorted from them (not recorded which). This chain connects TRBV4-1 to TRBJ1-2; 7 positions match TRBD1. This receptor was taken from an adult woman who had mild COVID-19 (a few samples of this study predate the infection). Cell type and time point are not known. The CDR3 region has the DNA TGCGCCAGCAGCCAAGAAAGACAGGGTGTGGACTATGGCTACACCTTC. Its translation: CASSQERQGVDYGYTF.